The clone carrying this TCR beta chain showed up just once. What it binds is not known. Blood sampling took place at baseline, cycle 4 day 1, and cycle 7 day 1. This sample is drawn from a study of OX40 agonist ivuxolimab in advanced cancers. Whole-study context: Patients were given ivuxolimab, an antibody that agonizes OX40 (CD134). The study, taken as a whole, reports: There were, on average, more expanded clones in CD8+ T cells than in CD4+.

V shed 7 bases, J shed 3 bases, and the junction held 14 bases outside the gene matches. CDR3 length equals 16 residues. Germline CDR1 is MDHEN and CDR2 is SYDVKM. Produced via immunoSEQ multiplex PCR; TCRdb's table is partial and in-frame only. Of 90,000 to 120,000 clones in the sample, approximately 90% were seen once. This material consisted of CD4+ or CD8+ T cells sorted from blood, taken in a trial of the OX40 agonist ivuxolimab. This chain links TRBV28 with TRBJ2-7, with 8 bases lining up with TRBD2. The TCR originated in an adult with an advanced solid tumor such as melanoma, head and neck, liver or kidney cancer. DNA of the CDR3: TGTGCCAGCACCTCTCCGGCAGCGGGAGCCGGCTACGAGCAGTACTTC. Protein: CASTSPAAGAGYEQYF.